This T cell receptor (beta chain) was retrieved from a study of blood T cell repertoires in COVID-19. CDR1 and CDR2 from the germline V gene are SGHTA and FQGNSA. V gave up 5 bases and J gave up 9 bases, with 11 bases separating them. The CDR3 is 13 amino acids. This clone was seen a single time. Using immunoSEQ multiplex PCR, the repertoire was profiled, and TCRdb retains in-frame clones only, with some absent. The data contain around 140,000 clones, about 83% of them seen just once; the ten biggest clones take up 15% to 20%. The specimen sequenced was peripheral blood. The source of this sequence is a man aged 50 to 59 with acute or convalescent COVID-19. The chain employs TRBV7-2 and TRBJ1-6, with a tentative D call TRBD1 (6 bases). This CDR3 is CASSVDRFSPLHF. In DNA, the CDR3 is TGTGCCAGCAGCGTCGACAGGTTTTCACCCCTCCACTTT.